Sequencing of this TCR beta chain was carried out in a study of blood T cell repertoires in COVID-19. The wider study: There were acute and convalescent COVID-19 samples, and they came from the United States, Italy and Spain.

This CDR3 has 13 residues. V was pared by 3 bases and J by 8 bases, with 6 bases of the junction left unmatched. CDR1 SQVTM and CDR2 ANQGSEA come from the germline V gene. In the original workflow: Estimates of nucleated cell counts were drawn from the amplification of reference gene primers. This table comes from immunoSEQ multiplex PCR, and its TCRdb copy is limited to in-frame clones, with some not included. That table gives V, J and clone size, and the DNA gave D and trimming. This sample has fewer than 150,000 clones, with about 87% found just once. The TCR was taken from a woman aged 50 to 60 with acute or convalescent COVID-19. Sample: peripheral blood. The rearrangement uses TRBV29-1 and TRBJ1-1; 10 bases align to TRBD1. Here the CDR3 DNA reads TGCAGCGTTGATGGGACAGGGGAGTTGGAAGCTTTCTTT. This sequence encodes CSVDGTGELEAFF.